The rows below give T cell receptor beta chains drawn from one sample of a study of blood T cell repertoires in COVID-19. Profiling relied on immunoSEQ multiplex PCR, and the TCRdb table lists in-frame clones only, not all of them. The data hold 150,000 to 200,000 clones, with around 86% observed a single time. Input material: peripheral blood. All receptors derive from a man aged 18 to 30 with acute or convalescent COVID-19. Both conserved end residues are part of each CDR3. The D gene is left open where the match is weak. The size of a clone is reported for some rows only, either as once, few or many, or as a class for expanded clones.

size: once; D: TRBD1; J: TRBJ1-4; V: TRBV28; DNA: TGTGCCAGCAGTTCGGGGACAGGGGTGAATGAAAAACTGTTTTTT; CDR3: CASSSGTGVNEKLFF
size: NA; D: NA; J: TRBJ1-6; V: TRBV5-1; DNA: TGCGCCAGCAGCTTGGCCGGAAATAGCGATAATTCACCCCTCCACTTT; CDR3: CASSLAGNSDNSPLHF
size: NA; D: NA; J: TRBJ1-6; V: TRBV5-6; DNA: TGTGCCAGCAGCGCGGGTTTTGGGGTTCAAACCCTCCACTTT; CDR3: CASSAGFGVQTLHF
size: NA; D: NA; J: TRBJ2-1; V: TRBV7-9; DNA: TGTGCCAGCAGCTTAGTCCTAGGAGGTGAGCAGTTCTTC; CDR3: CASSLVLGGEQFF
size: NA; D: NA; J: TRBJ1-1; V: TRBV5-1; DNA: TGCGCCAGCAGCCTACAGGGAAGGAACACTGAAGCTTTCTTT; CDR3: CASSLQGRNTEAFF
size: NA; D: NA; J: TRBJ2-6; V: TRBV7-2; DNA: TGTGCCAGCAGCCCCCGGAGCAGGGTCGCTGGGGCCAACGTCCTGACTTTC; CDR3: CASSPRSRVAGANVLTF
size: few; D: NA; J: TRBJ1-2; V: TRBV3-1/TRBV3-2; DNA: TGTGCCAGCAGCCAATCAAGTCAACAGTTAAGGGGCTACACCTTC; CDR3: CASSQSSQQLRGYTF
size: NA; D: TRBD2; J: TRBJ2-2; V: TRBV6-6; DNA: TGTGCCAGTGGGACTAGCGGGGGTCCCGGGGAGCTGTTTTTT; CDR3: CASGTSGGPGELFF
size: NA; D: TRBD2; J: TRBJ2-1; V: TRBV15; DNA: TGTGCCACCAGCAGAGATCGACTAGCGGGGACTCGGAATGAGCAGTTCTTC; CDR3: CATSRDRLAGTRNEQFF
size: NA; D: TRBD1; J: TRBJ1-2; V: TRBV19; DNA: TGTGCCAGTAGTGGAGGACAGGCGGGGGGCTACACCTTC; CDR3: CASSGGQAGGYTF
size: NA; D: TRBD1; J: TRBJ1-2; V: TRBV28; DNA: TGTGCCAGCGGACCGGGACAGGTTTTACGTGGCTACACCTTC; CDR3: CASGPGQVLRGYTF
size: NA; D: NA; J: TRBJ1-2; V: TRBV6-1; DNA: TGTGCCAGCAGTGAAGGTAGGACACCCTACTATGGCTACACCTTC; CDR3: CASSEGRTPYYGYTF
size: NA; D: TRBD1; J: TRBJ1-5; V: TRBV4-1; DNA: TGCGCCAGCAGCCAGAGTACATGGCAGGGGGCAGGGAATCAGCCCCAGCATTTT; CDR3: CASSQSTWQGAGNQPQHF
size: NA; D: NA; J: TRBJ2-2; V: TRBV6-4; DNA: TGTGCCAGCAGTGAAGGGGGTAACACCGGGGAGCTGTTTTTT; CDR3: CASSEGGNTGELFF
size: NA; D: NA; J: TRBJ1-2; V: TRBV19; DNA: TGTGCCAGTAGTATGGGGGCAGGGGATGGCTACACCTTC; CDR3: CASSMGAGDGYTF
size: NA; D: TRBD1; J: TRBJ1-5; V: TRBV5-1; DNA: TGCGCCAGCAGCTTGGAGCCCGGGACAGGGAACAATCAGCCCCAGCATTTT; CDR3: CASSLEPGTGNNQPQHF
size: NA; D: TRBD1; J: TRBJ1-1; V: TRBV15; DNA: TGTGCCACCAGCAGAGCTACAGGGGCAATGAACACTGAAGCTTTCTTT; CDR3: CATSRATGAMNTEAFF
size: NA; D: NA; J: TRBJ1-5; V: TRBV19; DNA: TGTGCCAGTAGTCAGGGGAGCAATCAGCCCCAGCATTTT; CDR3: CASSQGSNQPQHF
size: NA; D: TRBD1; J: TRBJ1-2; V: TRBV10-3; DNA: TGTGCCATCAGTGACCCCGGACAGGGAACCCATGGCTACACCTTC; CDR3: CAISDPGQGTHGYTF
size: once; D: NA; J: TRBJ1-5; V: TRBV18; DNA: TGTGCCAGCTCACCTTTAGGAGATAGCAATCAGCCCCAGCATTTT; CDR3: CASSPLGDSNQPQHF
size: NA; D: NA; J: TRBJ1-4; V: TRBV15; DNA: TGTGCCACCAGCAGAGCGGCAGGGAATGAAAAACTGTTTTTT; CDR3: CATSRAAGNEKLFF
size: once; D: NA; J: TRBJ1-5; V: TRBV2; DNA: TGTGCCAGCAGGTTCGAGAACAATCAGCCCCAGCATTTT; CDR3: CASRFENNQPQHF
size: NA; D: NA; J: TRBJ2-3; V: TRBV11-2; DNA: TGTGCCAGCAGCCGGACTGGGACTAGCACAGATACGCAGTATTTT; CDR3: CASSRTGTSTDTQYF
size: NA; D: NA; J: TRBJ1-2; V: TRBV6-5; DNA: TGTGCCAGCACCCCCGACGGGGGGGGAAACTATGGCTACACCTTC; CDR3: CASTPDGGGNYGYTF
size: NA; D: NA; J: TRBJ2-5; V: TRBV9; DNA: TGTGCCAGCAGCGCCGGACTCTGGGAGACCCAGTACTTC; CDR3: CASSAGLWETQYF
size: NA; D: NA; J: TRBJ1-1; V: TRBV27; DNA: TGTGCCAGCAGTTTAGGGTCCAGGTTCCCGTTTATTGAAGCTTTCTTT; CDR3: CASSLGSRFPFIEAFF
size: NA; D: NA; J: TRBJ1-3; V: TRBV30; DNA: TGTGCCTGGAGTGTCCAGGGCCATGGAAACACCATATATTTT; CDR3: CAWSVQGHGNTIYF
size: NA; D: TRBD1; J: TRBJ1-2; V: TRBV3-1/TRBV3-2; DNA: TGTGCCAGCAGCACACCTAGACAGGGGAACTATGGCTACACCTTC; CDR3: CASSTPRQGNYGYTF
size: NA; D: NA; J: TRBJ1-1; V: TRBV19; DNA: TGTGCCAGTAGTATCGTCTGGGGCAGGGGTACTGAAGCTTTCTTT; CDR3: CASSIVWGRGTEAFF
size: NA; D: TRBD1; J: TRBJ1-2; V: TRBV30; DNA: TGTGCCTGGAGTACGACAGGGGCTCGGGGCTACACCTTC; CDR3: CAWSTTGARGYTF
size: NA; D: NA; J: TRBJ2-5; V: TRBV2; DNA: TGTGCCAGCAGTCCAAGAACATCCGGGGGTCAAGAGACCCAGTACTTC; CDR3: CASSPRTSGGQETQYF
size: once; D: NA; J: TRBJ1-3; V: TRBV5-8; DNA: TGTGCCAGCAGCTTTTCGGACAGCTCTGGAAACACCATATATTTT; CDR3: CASSFSDSSGNTIYF
size: few; D: NA; J: TRBJ1-2; V: TRBV30; DNA: TGTGCCTGGAGTAGAACGGGTGGCTACACCTTC; CDR3: CAWSRTGGYTF
size: NA; D: NA; J: TRBJ1-2; V: TRBV7-8; DNA: TGTGCCAGCAGTTCCGAGTCCTATGGCTACACCTTC; CDR3: CASSSESYGYTF
size: NA; D: NA; J: TRBJ1-1; V: TRBV5-8; DNA: TGTGCCAGCAGCTTGGACGGGTACACTGAAGCTTTCTTT; CDR3: CASSLDGYTEAFF
size: NA; D: NA; J: TRBJ1-1; V: TRBV6-5; DNA: TGTGCCAGCACTAGAGGGACTGAAGCTTTCTTT; CDR3: CASTRGTEAFF
size: NA; D: TRBD1; J: TRBJ2-1; V: TRBV29-1; DNA: TGCAGCGTTGAGGGACAGGGGGCGGTTTATGAGCAGTTCTTC; CDR3: CSVEGQGAVYEQFF
size: NA; D: NA; J: TRBJ2-1; V: TRBV15; DNA: TGTGCCACCAGCAGAGATCCTAGTGGCTCGGATGAGCAGTTCTTC; CDR3: CATSRDPSGSDEQFF
size: NA; D: TRBD2; J: TRBJ2-5; V: TRBV4-1; DNA: TGCGCCAGCAGCCGAAACAGCGGGGGGGCCTCCCTCCAAGAGACCCAGTACTTC; CDR3: CASSRNSGGASLQETQYF
size: NA; D: TRBD1; J: TRBJ1-1; V: TRBV6-4; DNA: TGTGCCAGCAGTGAGGGGACAGATAGCTTTTTTGAGGGTGAAGCTTTCTTT; CDR3: CASSEGTDSFFEGEAFF
size: NA; D: NA; J: TRBJ2-3; V: TRBV9; DNA: TGTGCCAGCAGCTCCCGACTAGTTTCGAGCACAGATACGCAGTATTTT; CDR3: CASSSRLVSSTDTQYF
size: NA; D: NA; J: TRBJ1-1; V: TRBV2; DNA: TGTGCCAGCAGTGGCGGGGCGGCAGCTTTCTTT; CDR3: CASSGGAAAFF
size: NA; D: TRBD2; J: TRBJ2-1; V: TRBV19; DNA: TGTGCCAGTAGTATGAGCGGGGGGTACAATGAGCAGTTCTTC; CDR3: CASSMSGGYNEQFF
size: NA; D: NA; J: TRBJ2-3; V: TRBV7-8; DNA: TGTGCCAGCAGCAACGCGGGCACAGATACGCAGTATTTT; CDR3: CASSNAGTDTQYF
size: NA; D: TRBD2; J: TRBJ2-6; V: TRBV20-1; DNA: TGCAGTGCTAGTAGGGGTCTAGCGGGGGGCTCTGGGGCCAACGTCCTGACTTTC; CDR3: CSASRGLAGGSGANVLTF
size: once; D: TRBD1; J: TRBJ2-4; V: TRBV25-1; DNA: TGTGCCAGCAGTGCATTGGGACAGGGGGACAAAAACATTCAGTACTTC; CDR3: CASSALGQGDKNIQYF
size: NA; D: NA; J: TRBJ2-3; V: TRBV14; DNA: TGTGCCAGCAGCCCCGGAGGATCCGGCACAGATACGCAGTATTTT; CDR3: CASSPGGSGTDTQYF
size: NA; D: NA; J: TRBJ1-4; V: TRBV7-2; DNA: TGTGCCAGCAGCCCAAGACAGCAGAGAAGCGAAAAACTGTTTTTT; CDR3: CASSPRQQRSEKLFF
size: NA; D: NA; J: TRBJ1-1; V: TRBV9; DNA: TGTGCCAGCAGCGGCGCCCGCGGGGAAACTGAAGCTTTCTTT; CDR3: CASSGARGETEAFF
size: NA; D: TRBD1; J: TRBJ1-6; V: TRBV3-1/TRBV3-2; DNA: TGTGCCAGCAGCCAAGGGACAGGATGGAATTCACCCCTCCACTTT; CDR3: CASSQGTGWNSPLHF
size: NA; D: NA; J: TRBJ1-5; V: TRBV28; DNA: TGTGCCAGCAGTGGGGGGGTAAGCAATCAGCCCCAGCATTTT; CDR3: CASSGGVSNQPQHF
size: NA; D: NA; J: TRBJ1-3; V: TRBV4-1; DNA: TGCGCCAGCAGCCTCCAGGTTGGACAAACCTCTGGAAACACCATATATTTT; CDR3: CASSLQVGQTSGNTIYF